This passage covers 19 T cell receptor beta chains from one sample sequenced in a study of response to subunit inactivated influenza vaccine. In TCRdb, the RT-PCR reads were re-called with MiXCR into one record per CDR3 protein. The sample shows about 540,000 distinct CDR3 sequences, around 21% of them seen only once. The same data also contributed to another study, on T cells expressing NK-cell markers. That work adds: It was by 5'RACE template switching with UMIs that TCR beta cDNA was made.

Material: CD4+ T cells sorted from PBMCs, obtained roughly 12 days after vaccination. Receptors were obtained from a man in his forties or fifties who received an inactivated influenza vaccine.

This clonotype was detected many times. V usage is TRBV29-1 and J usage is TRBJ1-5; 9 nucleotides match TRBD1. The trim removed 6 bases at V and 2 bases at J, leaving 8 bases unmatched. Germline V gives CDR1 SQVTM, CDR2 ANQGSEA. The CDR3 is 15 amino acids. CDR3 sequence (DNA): TGCAGCGTCGCTGACAGGGGGTTCGGCAATCAGCCCCAGCATTTT. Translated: CSVADRGFGNQPQHF.

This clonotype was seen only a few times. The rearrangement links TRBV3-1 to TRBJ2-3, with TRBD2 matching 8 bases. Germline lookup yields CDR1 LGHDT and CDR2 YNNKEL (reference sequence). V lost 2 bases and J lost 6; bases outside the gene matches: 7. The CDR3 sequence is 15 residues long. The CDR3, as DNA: TGTGCCAGCAGCCAATTCCCGGGGGGGCCTGATACGCAGTATTTT. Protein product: CASSQFPGGPDTQYF.

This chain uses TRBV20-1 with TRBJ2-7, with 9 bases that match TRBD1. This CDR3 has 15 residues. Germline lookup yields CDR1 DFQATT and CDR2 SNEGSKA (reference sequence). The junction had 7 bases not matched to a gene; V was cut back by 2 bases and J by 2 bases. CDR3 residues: CSARPGTGYTYEQYF. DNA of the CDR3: TGCAGTGCTAGACCTGGGACAGGGTATACCTACGAGCAGTACTTC.

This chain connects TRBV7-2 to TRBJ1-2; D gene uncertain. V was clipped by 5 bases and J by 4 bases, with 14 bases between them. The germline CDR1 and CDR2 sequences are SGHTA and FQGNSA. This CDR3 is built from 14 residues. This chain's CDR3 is CASSITPVGYGYTF. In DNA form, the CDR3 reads TGTGCCAGCAGCATCACCCCAGTAGGCTATGGCTACACCTTC.

Here the CDR3 DNA reads TGCAGTGCTAGATGGGCTAGCGGGAGATGGGAGACCCAGTACTTC. Translating it yields CSARWASGRWETQYF. This sequence joins TRBV20-1 and TRBJ2-5; the match to TRBD2 covers 10 bases. This CDR3 comprises 15 residues. V trimming: 2 bases; J trimming: 5 bases; junction bases outside the gene matches: 8. CDR1 and CDR2 (germline): DFQATT, SNEGSKA (reference sequence).

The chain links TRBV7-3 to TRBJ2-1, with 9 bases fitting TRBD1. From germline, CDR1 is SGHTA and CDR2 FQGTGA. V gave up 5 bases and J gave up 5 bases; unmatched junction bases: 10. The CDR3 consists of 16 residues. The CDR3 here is CASSRVGTGRDNEQFF. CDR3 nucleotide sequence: TGTGCCAGCAGCCGGGTCGGGACAGGGAGGGACAATGAGCAGTTCTTC.

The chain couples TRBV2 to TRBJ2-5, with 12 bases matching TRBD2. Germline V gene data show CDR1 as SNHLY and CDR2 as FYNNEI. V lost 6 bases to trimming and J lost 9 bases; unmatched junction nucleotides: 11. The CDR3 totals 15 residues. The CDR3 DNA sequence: TGTGCCAGCAGACGGACTAGCGGGGCACGGTTGCCCCAGTACTTC. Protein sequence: CASRRTSGARLPQYF.

CDR3 bases: TGTGCCTGGACCCCCAATCGGTACGAGCAGTACTTC. This gives the protein CAWTPNRYEQYF. The chain combines TRBV30 with TRBJ2-7; no clear D. CDR3 size: 12 residues. Germline V gives CDR1 GTSNPN, CDR2 SVGIG (reference sequence). V was trimmed by 4 bases and J by 4 bases, leaving 11 bases between them.

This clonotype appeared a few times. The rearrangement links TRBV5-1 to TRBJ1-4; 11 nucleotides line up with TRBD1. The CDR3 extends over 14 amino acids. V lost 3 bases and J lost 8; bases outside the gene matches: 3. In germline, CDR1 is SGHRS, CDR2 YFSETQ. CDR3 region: CASSWDRGNEKLFF. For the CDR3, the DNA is TGCGCCAGCAGCTGGGACAGGGGGAACGAAAAACTGTTTTTT.

The CDR3 reads CASSFEFTLAYEQYF. CDR3 nucleotide sequence: TGCGCCAGCAGCTTCGAATTTACACTCGCCTACGAGCAGTACTTC. The gene calls are TRBV5-1 and TRBJ2-7; D gene unclear. Deletions cut 2 bases from V and 2 bases from J, with 14 bases between. Per germline, CDR1 SGHRS and CDR2 YFSETQ. The CDR3 spans 15 residues.

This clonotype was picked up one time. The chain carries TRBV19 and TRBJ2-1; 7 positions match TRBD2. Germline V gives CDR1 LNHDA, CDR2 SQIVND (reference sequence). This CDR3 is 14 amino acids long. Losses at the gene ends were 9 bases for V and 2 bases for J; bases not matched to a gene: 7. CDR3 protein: CASSAGDAYNEQFF. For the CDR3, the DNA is TGTGCCAGCTCCGCGGGGGACGCCTACAATGAGCAGTTCTTC.

The CDR3: CASSLAPGVDEAFF. CDR3 in DNA: TGCGCCAGCAGCTTGGCCCCGGGCGTCGATGAAGCTTTCTTT. The chain is built from TRBV5-1 and TRBJ1-1, with unresolved D. V dropped 0 bases and J dropped 7 bases, with 13 bases sitting between them. The CDR3 contains 14 residues. Germline V gene lookup returns CDR1 SGHRS and CDR2 YFSETQ.

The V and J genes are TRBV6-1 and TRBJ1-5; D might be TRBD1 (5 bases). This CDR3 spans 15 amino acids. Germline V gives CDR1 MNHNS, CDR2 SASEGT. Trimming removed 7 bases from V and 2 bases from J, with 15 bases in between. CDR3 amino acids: CASTSTGGGNQPQHF. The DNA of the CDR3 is TGTGCCAGCACCTCTACGGGGGGTGGCAATCAGCCCCAGCATTTT.

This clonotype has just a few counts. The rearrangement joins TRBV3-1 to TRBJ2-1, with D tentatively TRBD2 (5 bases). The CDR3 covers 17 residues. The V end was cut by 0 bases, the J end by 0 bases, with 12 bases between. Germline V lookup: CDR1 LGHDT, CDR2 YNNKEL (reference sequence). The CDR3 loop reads CASSQDWETGSYNEQFF. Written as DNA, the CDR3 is TGTGCCAGCAGCCAAGATTGGGAGACTGGCTCCTACAATGAGCAGTTCTTC.

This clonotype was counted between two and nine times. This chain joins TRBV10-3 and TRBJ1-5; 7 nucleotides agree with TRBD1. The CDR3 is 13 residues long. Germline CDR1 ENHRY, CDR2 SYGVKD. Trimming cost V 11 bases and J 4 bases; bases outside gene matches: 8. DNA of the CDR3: TGTGCCGCCGGGACAGAAGTAAATCAGCCCCAGCATTTT. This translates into CAAGTEVNQPQHF.

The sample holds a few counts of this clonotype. The CDR3 sequence: CASSYPRTGDYEQYF. The CDR3 DNA reads as TGTGCCAGCAGTTACCCTAGGACAGGGGACTACGAGCAGTACTTC. This sequence joins TRBV6-2 or TRBV6-3 and TRBJ2-7, with TRBD1 matching 9 bases. The V and J ends lost 2 bases and 3 bases, in that order; junction bases with no gene match: 5. This CDR3 spans 15 amino acids. Germline V CDR1 and CDR2: MNHEY, SVGEGT.

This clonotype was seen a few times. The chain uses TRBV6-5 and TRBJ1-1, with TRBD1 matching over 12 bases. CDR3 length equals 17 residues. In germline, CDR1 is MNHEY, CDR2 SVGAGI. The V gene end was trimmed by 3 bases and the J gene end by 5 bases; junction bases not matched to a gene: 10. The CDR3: CASSYGTGGAFGTEAFF. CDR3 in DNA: TGTGCCAGCAGTTATGGGACAGGGGGCGCATTTGGGACTGAAGCTTTCTTT.

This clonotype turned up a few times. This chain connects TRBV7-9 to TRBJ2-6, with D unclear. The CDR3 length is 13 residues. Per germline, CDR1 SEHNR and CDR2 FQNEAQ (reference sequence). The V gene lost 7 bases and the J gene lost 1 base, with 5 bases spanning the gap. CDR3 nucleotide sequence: TGTGCCAGCACCATTTCTGGGGCCAACGTCCTGACTTTC. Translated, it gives CASTISGANVLTF.

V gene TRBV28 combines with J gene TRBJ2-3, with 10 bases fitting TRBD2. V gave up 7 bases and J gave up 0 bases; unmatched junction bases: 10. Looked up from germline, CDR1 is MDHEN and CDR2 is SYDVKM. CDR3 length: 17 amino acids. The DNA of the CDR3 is TGTGCCAGCAATAAGCGGGGGGGCCCCCCCAGCACAGATACGCAGTATTTT. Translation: CASNKRGGPPSTDTQYF. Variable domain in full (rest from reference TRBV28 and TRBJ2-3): DVKVTQSSRYLVKRTGEKVFLECVQDMDHENMFWYRQDPGLGLRLIYFSYDVKMKEKGDIPEGYSVSREKKERFSLILESASTNQTSMYLCASNKRGGPPSTDTQYFGPGTRLTVL.